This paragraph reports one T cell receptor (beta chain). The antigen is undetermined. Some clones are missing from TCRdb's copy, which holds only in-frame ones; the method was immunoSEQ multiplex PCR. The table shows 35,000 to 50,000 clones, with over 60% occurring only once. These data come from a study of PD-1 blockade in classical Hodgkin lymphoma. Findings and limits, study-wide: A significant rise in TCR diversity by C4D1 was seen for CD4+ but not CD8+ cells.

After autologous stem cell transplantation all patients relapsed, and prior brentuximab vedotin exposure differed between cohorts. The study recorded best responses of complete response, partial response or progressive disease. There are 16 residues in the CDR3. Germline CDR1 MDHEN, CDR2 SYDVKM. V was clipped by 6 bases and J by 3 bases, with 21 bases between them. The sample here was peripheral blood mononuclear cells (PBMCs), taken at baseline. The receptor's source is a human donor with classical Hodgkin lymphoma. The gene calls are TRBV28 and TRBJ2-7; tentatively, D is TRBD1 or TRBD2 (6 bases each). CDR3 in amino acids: CASSTLGGGFGYEQYF. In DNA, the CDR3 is TGTGCCAGCAGCACTTTAGGAGGGGGGTTTGGCTACGAGCAGTACTTC.